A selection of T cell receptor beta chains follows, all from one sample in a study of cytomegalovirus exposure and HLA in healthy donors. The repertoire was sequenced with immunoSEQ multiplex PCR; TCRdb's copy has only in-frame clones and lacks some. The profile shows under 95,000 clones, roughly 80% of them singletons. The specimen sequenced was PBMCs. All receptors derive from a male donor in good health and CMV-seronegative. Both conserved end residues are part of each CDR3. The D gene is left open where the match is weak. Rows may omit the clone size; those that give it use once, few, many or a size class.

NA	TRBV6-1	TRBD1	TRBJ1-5	CASSAGQGRVGNQPQHF	TGTGCCAGCAGTGCGGGACAGGGCCGAGTCGGAAATCAGCCCCAGCATTTT
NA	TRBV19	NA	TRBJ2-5	CASSRSNGETQYF	TGTGCCAGTAGCCGGTCCAACGGGGAGACCCAGTACTTC
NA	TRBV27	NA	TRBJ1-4	CASSLQSTNEKLFF	TGTGCCAGCAGTCTACAGTCAACTAATGAAAAACTGTTTTTT
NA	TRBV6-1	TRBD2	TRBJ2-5	CASIVQTGGRETQYF	TGTGCCAGCATTGTACAGACGGGAGGACGGGAGACCCAGTACTTC
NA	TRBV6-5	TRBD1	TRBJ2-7	CATRDRAYEQYF	TGTGCCACCCGGGACAGGGCATACGAGCAGTACTTC
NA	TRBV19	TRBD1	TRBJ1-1	CASSMGQGRPNTEAFF	TGTGCCAGTAGTATGGGACAGGGAAGGCCTAACACTGAAGCTTTCTTT
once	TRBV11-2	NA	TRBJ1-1	CASSLAGLNTEAFF	TGTGCCAGCAGCTTAGCAGGTTTGAACACTGAAGCTTTCTTT
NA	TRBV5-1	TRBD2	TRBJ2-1	CASSLGVAGWNEQFF	TGCGCCAGCAGCTTGGGGGTAGCGGGGTGGAATGAGCAGTTCTTC
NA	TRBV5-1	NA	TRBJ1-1	CASSLLVPEMNTEAFF	TGCGCCAGCAGTTTGTTGGTCCCGGAGATGAACACTGAAGCTTTCTTT
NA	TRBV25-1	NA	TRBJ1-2	CASSESGGTWTNYGYTF	TGTGCCAGCAGTGAATCGGGGGGCACCTGGACTAACTATGGCTACACCTTC
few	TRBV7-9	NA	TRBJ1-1	CSSSSIECEAFF	TGTTCCAGCAGCTCCATTGAGTGTGAAGCTTTCTTT
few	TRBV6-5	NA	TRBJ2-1	CASRPGHIYNEQFF	TGTGCCAGCAGACCGGGACATATCTACAATGAGCAGTTCTTC
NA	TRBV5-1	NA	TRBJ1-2	CASKGQGSAYGYPF	TGCGCCAGCAAGGGGCAGGGGTCTGCGTATGGCTACCCCTTC
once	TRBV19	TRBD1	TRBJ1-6	CATSPGTGDSPLHF	TGTGCCACCTCCCCCGGGACAGGGGATTCACCCCTCCACTTT
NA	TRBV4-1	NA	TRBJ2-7	CASSQGVLARYPSYEQYF	TGCGCCAGCAGCCAAGGGGTCCTAGCGAGATACCCCTCCTACGAGCAGTACTTC
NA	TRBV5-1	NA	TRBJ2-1	CASSTYGDKVDEQFF	TGCGCCAGCAGTACCTACGGGGACAAGGTGGATGAGCAGTTCTTC
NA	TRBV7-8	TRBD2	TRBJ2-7	CASSLSAGVGYEQYF	TGTGCCAGCAGCCTCTCGGCGGGAGTCGGCTACGAGCAGTACTTC
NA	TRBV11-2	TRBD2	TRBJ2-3	CASSPRRTSRRGDTQYF	TGTGCCAGCAGCCCGCGACGGACTAGTCGTCGGGGAGATACGCAGTATTTT
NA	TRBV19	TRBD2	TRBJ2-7	CASSITGGASHEQYF	TGTGCCAGTAGTATTACCGGGGGGGCGAGCCACGAGCAGTACTTC
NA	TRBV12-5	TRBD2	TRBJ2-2	CAGGDLNTGELFF	TGTGCTGGGGGGGACTTAAACACCGGGGAGCTGTTTTTT
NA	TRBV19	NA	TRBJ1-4	CASRQGDEKLFF	TGTGCCAGTCGTCAGGGTGACGAAAAACTGTTTTTT
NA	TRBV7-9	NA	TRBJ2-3	CASSPLVRTDTQYF	TGTGCCAGCAGCCCTCTGGTGAGGACAGATACGCAGTATTTT
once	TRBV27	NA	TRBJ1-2	CASSDYRSGYTF	TGTGCCAGCAGTGATTACAGGAGTGGCTACACCTTC
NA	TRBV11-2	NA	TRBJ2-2	CASSLNMIAGELFF	TGTGCCAGCAGCTTAAACATGATTGCCGGGGAGCTGTTTTTT
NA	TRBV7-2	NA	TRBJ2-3	CASSPGWAARTDTQYF	TGTGCCAGCAGCCCGGGGTGGGCGGCCCGCACAGATACGCAGTATTTT
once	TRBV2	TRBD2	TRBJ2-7	CASSVLFTLAGESYEQYF	TGTGCCAGCAGTGTCCTTTTTACCCTAGCGGGAGAATCCTACGAGCAGTACTTC
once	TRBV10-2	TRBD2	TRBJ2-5	CASSDSRAGVETQYF	TGCGCCAGCAGTGACTCGAGGGCGGGGGTTGAGACCCAGTACTTC
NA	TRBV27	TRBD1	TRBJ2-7	CASSLSTGSYEQYF	TGTGCCAGCAGTTTATCGACAGGGTCTTACGAGCAGTACTTC
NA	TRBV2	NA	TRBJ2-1	CASSPSGQFF	TGTGCCAGCAGTCCCTCCGGGCAGTTCTTC
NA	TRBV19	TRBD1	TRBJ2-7	CASSTRTGQGYEQYF	TGTGCCAGTAGTACCAGGACAGGGCAAGGGTACGAGCAGTACTTC
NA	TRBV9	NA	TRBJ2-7	CASSVARGEQYF	TGTGCCAGCAGCGTAGCAAGGGGGGAGCAGTACTTC
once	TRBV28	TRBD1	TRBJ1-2	CASTPGQSYGYTF	TGTGCCAGCACCCCGGGACAGAGCTATGGCTACACCTTC
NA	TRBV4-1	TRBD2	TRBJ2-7	CASSQPGLAGGRSSYEQYF	TGCGCCAGCAGCCAACCCGGACTAGCGGGAGGCCGGAGCTCCTACGAGCAGTACTTC
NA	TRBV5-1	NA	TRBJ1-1	CASSLDRREAFF	TGCGCCAGCAGCTTGGACAGGCGTGAAGCTTTCTTT
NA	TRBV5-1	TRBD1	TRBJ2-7	CASSPGTASSYEQYF	TGCGCCAGCAGCCCCGGGACAGCGAGCTCCTACGAGCAGTACTTC
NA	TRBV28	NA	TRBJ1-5	CASRGHLPNSNQPQNF	TGTGCCAGCAGGGGACACCTTCCAAATAGCAATCAGCCCCAGAATTTT
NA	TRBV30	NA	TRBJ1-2	CAWSYSPRGGYTF	TGTGCCTGGAGTTACAGTCCGCGGGGCGGCTACACCTTC
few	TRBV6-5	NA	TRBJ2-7	CASSYLGLWYF	TGTGCCAGCAGTTACTTGGGGCTTTGGTACTTC
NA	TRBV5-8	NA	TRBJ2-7	CASSLGVATYEQYF	TGTGCCAGCAGCTTGGGGGTAGCGACCTACGAGCAGTACTTC
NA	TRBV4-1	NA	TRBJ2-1	CASSQDSLDFREQFF	TGCGCCAGCAGCCAAGACTCCCTAGATTTCCGTGAGCAGTTCTTC
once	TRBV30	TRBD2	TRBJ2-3	CAWSPILAGGRGTQYF	TGTGCCTGGAGTCCTATACTAGCGGGGGGGCGAGGAACGCAGTATTTT
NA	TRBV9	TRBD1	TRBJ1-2	CASSVAGQGIGYTF	TGTGCCAGCAGCGTAGCGGGACAGGGGATTGGCTACACCTTC
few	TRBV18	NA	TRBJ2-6	CASSPDMSHSGANVLTF	TGTGCCAGCTCACCGGACATGTCCCACTCTGGGGCCAACGTCCTGACTTTC
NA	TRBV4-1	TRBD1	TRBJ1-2	CASSPRTGNYGYPF	TGCGCCAGCAGCCCCAGGACAGGGAACTATGGCTACCCCTTC
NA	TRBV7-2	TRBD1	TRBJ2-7	CASSRQGERYEQYF	TGTGCCAGCAGCCGACAGGGTGAGAGGTACGAGCAGTACTTC
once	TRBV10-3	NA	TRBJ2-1	CAISDPPEHSYNEQFF	TGTGCCATCAGTGACCCCCCTGAACACTCCTACAATGAGCAGTTCTTC
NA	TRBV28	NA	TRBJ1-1	CASSSPGAGTTEAFF	TGTGCCAGCAGTTCCCCCGGCGCGGGCACCACTGAAGCTTTCTTT
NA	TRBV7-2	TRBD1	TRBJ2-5	CASSPNRQGRETQYF	TGTGCCAGCAGCCCAAATCGACAGGGACGAGAGACCCAGTACTTC
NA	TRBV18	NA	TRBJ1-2	CASSPVAGLANYGYTF	TGTGCCAGCTCACCAGTGGCAGGTCTTGCTAACTATGGCTACACCTTC
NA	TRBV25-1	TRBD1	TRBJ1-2	CASSLRTGAYTF	TGTGCCAGCAGTCTAAGGACAGGCGCCTACACCTTC
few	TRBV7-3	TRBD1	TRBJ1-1	CASSLSADRVSTEAFF	TGTGCCAGCAGCTTATCGGCTGACAGGGTTTCGACTGAAGCTTTCTTT
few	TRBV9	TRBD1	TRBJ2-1	CASSVDGTGDNEQFF	TGTGCCAGCAGCGTAGATGGGACAGGGGACAATGAGCAGTTCTTC